These T cell receptor beta chains were read from a single sample in a study of T cells in tuberculosis. Some clones are missing from TCRdb's copy, which holds only in-frame ones; the method was immunoSEQ multiplex PCR. Among approximately 58,000 clones listed, over 75% were seen once. Sequencing was performed on CD1b-GMM tetramer-negative cells sorted from PBMCs. These receptors all stem from an adult woman with latent tuberculosis. The CDR3 runs from the conserved cysteine through the conserved F or W. The D gene is left open where the match is weak. Expanded clones are given a class, and other clones once, few, many or no size at all.

J,V,size,D,DNA,CDR3
TRBJ2-7,TRBV4-1,NA,TRBD2,TGCGCCAGCAGCCAAGTGGGGACTAGTCCCTACGAGCAGTACTTC,CASSQVGTSPYEQYF
TRBJ2-1,TRBV4-2,NA,TRBD2,TGTGCCAGCAGCCAATCCGGGACTAGCGGAAACAATGAGCAGTTCTTC,CASSQSGTSGNNEQFF
TRBJ1-6,TRBV21-1,NA,NA,TGTGCCAGCTTGCCCGGGATTCGGCCCCTCCACTTT,CASLPGIRPLHF
TRBJ2-7,TRBV2,NA,NA,TGTGCCAGCAGTGAGCTAGACTCCCGCGAGCAGTACTTC,CASSELDSREQYF
TRBJ2-1,TRBV6-5,NA,NA,TGTGCCAGCAGTTACTCTATTCTAAATCACAATGAGCAGTTCTTC,CASSYSILNHNEQFF
TRBJ2-5,TRBV27,NA,TRBD1,TGTGCCAGCAGTCTTCAGGGGGCAGGGGAGCCCCAGTACTTC,CASSLQGAGEPQYF
TRBJ1-1,TRBV7-3,NA,NA,TGTGCCAGCAGCTTAAACTCGCCGTTTAGGACAGATAAATCGAACACTGAAGCTTTCTTT,CASSLNSPFRTDKSNTEAFF
TRBJ1-6,TRBV9,NA,NA,TGTGCCAGCAGCGTAGGGTACAGCAATTCACCCCTCCACTTT,CASSVGYSNSPLHF
TRBJ2-1,TRBV7-9,NA,TRBD2,TGTGCCAGCAGCCTACTAGCGGGCTACAATGAGCAGTTCTTC,CASSLLAGYNEQFF
TRBJ2-1,TRBV4-1,NA,TRBD2,TGCGCCAGCAGCCTTAGCGGGGGGGATAGACGGGAGCAGTTCTTC,CASSLSGGDRREQFF
TRBJ1-2,TRBV30,NA,NA,TGTGCCTGGAGTGTATTTCACCCCAGACTCTATGGCTACACCTTC,CAWSVFHPRLYGYTF
TRBJ2-7,TRBV6-1,NA,NA,TGTGCCAGCTATCCGGGCGGCAGGAGGTACGAGCAGTACTTC,CASYPGGRRYEQYF
TRBJ1-2,TRBV19,NA,NA,TGTGCCAGTAATGCATTCGGGGGGGACTATGGCTACACCTTC,CASNAFGGDYGYTF
TRBJ2-7,TRBV7-2,NA,TRBD2,TGTGCCAGCAGCTTCCGACCTAGCGGGGGTTACGAGCAGTACTTC,CASSFRPSGGYEQYF
TRBJ2-1,TRBV5-8,NA,TRBD2,TGTGCCAGCAGCTTGGAACCTAGCGGGAGGATGTCAGTTGATGAGCAGTTCTTC,CASSLEPSGRMSVDEQFF
TRBJ2-1,TRBV28,once,NA,TGTGCCAGCAGTTTTTTCGACAGCTCCTACAATGAGCAGTTCTTC,CASSFFDSSYNEQFF
TRBJ1-1,TRBV6-6,NA,NA,TGTGCCAGCAGTTACCCAGGGTCCGAAGCTTTCTTT,CASSYPGSEAFF
TRBJ2-3,TRBV7-2,NA,TRBD2,TGTGCCAGCAGCTCCCGGGCGGGGGGGCTATTCCATACGCAGTATTTT,CASSSRAGGLFHTQYF